Listed here is a single T cell receptor beta chain. This sample was taken from a study of cytomegalovirus exposure and HLA in healthy donors. This CDR3 comprises 15 residues. Germline loops: CDR1 MNHNS, CDR2 SASEGT. Trimming removed 1 base from V and 1 base from J, with 10 bases in between. The study ran its PCR with 60 Vbeta and 13 Jbeta primers. Assay: immunoSEQ multiplex PCR; the TCRdb copy retains only in-frame clones and omits some. The data contain 120,000 or so clones, 81% of them singletons. The gene calls are TRBV6-1 and TRBJ2-5, with D perhaps matching TRBD2 (5 bases). This receptor was identified in a man between 18 and 29 years old in good health and CMV-seronegative. Source material: PBMCs. CDR3 bases: TGTGCCAGCAGTGAAGTCCCGGGGATCCAAGAGACCCAGTACTTC. Translated: CASSEVPGIQETQYF.